The clone carrying this TCR beta chain is identified as medium-sized from frequency. Its antigen is still unknown. The data stem from a study of T cell clusters in autoimmune cytopenias. Study results and caveats: TRB repertoire shifts in secondary cytopenia and chronic lymphocytic leukemia mostly reflected lymphoma, not autoimmunity.

Germline V gene data show CDR1 as SGHKS and CDR2 as YYEKEE (reference sequence). The CDR3 runs to 19 residues. TRB rearrangements were amplified by touch-down multiplex PCR with mixed TRB-A/B primers. TCRdb re-called the multiplex PCR reads and shows each CDR3 protein once, DNA omitted. This repertoire includes about 6,000 distinct CDR3 sequences. Each sample's input was approximately 270 ng genomic DNA, 30,000 to 45,000 genome equivalents. The same data also went into a second study, on T cell repertoires in aging, cancer and after chemotherapy. From that second work: Over several months to years, re-sampled healthy donor repertoires clearly shared clones. The whole study produced a dataset of about 8.8 million TCR reads. Median generation probability rose over the chemotherapy interval in each cancer cohort, suggesting rebound thymic output.

The chain links TRBV5-5 to TRBJ1-2. Sequencing input: peripheral blood. The clonotype originates from a human donor in good health. The CDR3 is CASSLTPLLGPEGKYGYTF.